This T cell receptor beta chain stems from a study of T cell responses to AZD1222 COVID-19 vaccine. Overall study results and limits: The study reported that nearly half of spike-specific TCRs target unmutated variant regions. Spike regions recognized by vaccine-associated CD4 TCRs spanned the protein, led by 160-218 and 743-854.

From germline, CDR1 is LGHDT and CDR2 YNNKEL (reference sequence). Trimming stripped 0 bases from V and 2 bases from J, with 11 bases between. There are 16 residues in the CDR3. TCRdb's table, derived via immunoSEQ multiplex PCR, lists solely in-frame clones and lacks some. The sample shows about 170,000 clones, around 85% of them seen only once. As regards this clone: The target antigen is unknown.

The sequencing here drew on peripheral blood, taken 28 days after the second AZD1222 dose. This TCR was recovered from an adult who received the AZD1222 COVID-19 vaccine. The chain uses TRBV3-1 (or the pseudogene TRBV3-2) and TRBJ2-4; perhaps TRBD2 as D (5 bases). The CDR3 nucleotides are TGTGCCAGCAGCCAAGATTCGGGGTCCCCCAAAAACATTCAGTACTTC. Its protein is CASSQDSGSPKNIQYF.